This T cell receptor (beta chain) was recovered during a study of molecular identifiers for immune sequencing clone quantification. Findings and caveats of the study: Same-barcode identical TCR molecules could make highly expanded clones look smaller than they are. Clonotypes topping 20 RNA copies carried over 99% of effector molecules but under 1% of naive ones. Even with approximately 1 million naive cells present, spiked Jurkat TCR RNA from one cell was reportedly detectable.

By share, this clonotype ranks as medium-sized. What it recognizes is unknown. Bulk TCR library preparation followed previously described methods with listed TCR primers. TCRdb re-analysed the PCR reads in MiXCR, keeping a single row per CDR3 protein. In the table there are 9,700 or so distinct CDR3 sequences, approximately 20% of which are singletons. CDR3 length equals 16 residues. The germline CDR1 and CDR2 sequences are LGHDT and YNNKEL (reference sequence). After removal of 4 bases from V and 0 bases from J, the junction contained 5 bases not matched to a gene. J is TRBJ2-2 and V is TRBV3-1; 7 positions agree with TRBD1. The receptor comes from a human donor in good health. Some libraries in this study had Jurkat cell RNA spiked in. Sequenced sample: naive CD8+ T cells from blood, with Jurkat cell RNA spiked in. Subset specified: FACS-sorted CD8+CD4-CCR7+CD45RA+ naive T cells. CDR3 in DNA: TGTGCCAGCAGCCCCCGGGACAGCCCGAACACCGGGGAGCTGTTTTTT. Its translation is CASSPRDSPNTGELFF.